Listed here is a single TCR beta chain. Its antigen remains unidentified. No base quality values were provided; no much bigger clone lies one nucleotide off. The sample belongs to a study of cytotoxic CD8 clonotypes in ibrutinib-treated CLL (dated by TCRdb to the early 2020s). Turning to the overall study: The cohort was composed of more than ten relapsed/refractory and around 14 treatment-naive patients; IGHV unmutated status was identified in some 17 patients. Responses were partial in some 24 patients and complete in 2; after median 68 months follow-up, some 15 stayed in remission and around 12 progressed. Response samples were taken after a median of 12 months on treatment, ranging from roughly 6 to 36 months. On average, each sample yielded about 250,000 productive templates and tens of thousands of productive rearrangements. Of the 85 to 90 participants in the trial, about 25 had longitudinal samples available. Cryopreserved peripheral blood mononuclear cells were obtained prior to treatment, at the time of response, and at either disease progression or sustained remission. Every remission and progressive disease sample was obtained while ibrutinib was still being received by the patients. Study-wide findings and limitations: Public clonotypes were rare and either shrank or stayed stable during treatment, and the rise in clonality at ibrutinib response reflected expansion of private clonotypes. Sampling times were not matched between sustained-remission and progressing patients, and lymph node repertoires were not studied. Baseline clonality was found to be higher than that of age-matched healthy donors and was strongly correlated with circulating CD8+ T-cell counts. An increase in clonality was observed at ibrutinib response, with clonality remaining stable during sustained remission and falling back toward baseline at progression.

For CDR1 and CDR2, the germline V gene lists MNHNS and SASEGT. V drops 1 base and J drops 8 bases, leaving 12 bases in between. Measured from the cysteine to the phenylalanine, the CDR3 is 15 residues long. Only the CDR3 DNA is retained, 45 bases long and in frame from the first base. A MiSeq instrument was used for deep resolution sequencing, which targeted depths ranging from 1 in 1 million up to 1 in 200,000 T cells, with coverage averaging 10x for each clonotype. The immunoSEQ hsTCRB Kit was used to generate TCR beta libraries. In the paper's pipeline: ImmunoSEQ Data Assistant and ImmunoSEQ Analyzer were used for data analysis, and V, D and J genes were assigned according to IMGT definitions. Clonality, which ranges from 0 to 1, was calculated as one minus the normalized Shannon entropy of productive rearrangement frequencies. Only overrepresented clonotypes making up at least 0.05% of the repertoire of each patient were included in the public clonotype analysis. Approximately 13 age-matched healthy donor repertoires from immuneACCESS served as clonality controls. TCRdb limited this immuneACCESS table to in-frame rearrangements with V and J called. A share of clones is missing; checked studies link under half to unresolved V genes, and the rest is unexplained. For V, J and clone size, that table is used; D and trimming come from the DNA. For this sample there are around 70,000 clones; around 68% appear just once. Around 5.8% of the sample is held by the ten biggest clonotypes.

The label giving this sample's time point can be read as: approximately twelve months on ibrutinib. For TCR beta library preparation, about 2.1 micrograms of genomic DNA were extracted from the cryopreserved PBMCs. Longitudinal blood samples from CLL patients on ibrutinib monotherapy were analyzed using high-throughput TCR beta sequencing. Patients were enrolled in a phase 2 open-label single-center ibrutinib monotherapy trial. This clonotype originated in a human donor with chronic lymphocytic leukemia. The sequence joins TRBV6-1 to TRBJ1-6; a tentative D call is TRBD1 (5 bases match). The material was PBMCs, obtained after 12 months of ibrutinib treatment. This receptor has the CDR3 CASSEDQGSYSPLHF. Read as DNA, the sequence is TGTGCCAGCAGTGAAGATCAGGGTTCGTATTCACCCCTCCACTTT.